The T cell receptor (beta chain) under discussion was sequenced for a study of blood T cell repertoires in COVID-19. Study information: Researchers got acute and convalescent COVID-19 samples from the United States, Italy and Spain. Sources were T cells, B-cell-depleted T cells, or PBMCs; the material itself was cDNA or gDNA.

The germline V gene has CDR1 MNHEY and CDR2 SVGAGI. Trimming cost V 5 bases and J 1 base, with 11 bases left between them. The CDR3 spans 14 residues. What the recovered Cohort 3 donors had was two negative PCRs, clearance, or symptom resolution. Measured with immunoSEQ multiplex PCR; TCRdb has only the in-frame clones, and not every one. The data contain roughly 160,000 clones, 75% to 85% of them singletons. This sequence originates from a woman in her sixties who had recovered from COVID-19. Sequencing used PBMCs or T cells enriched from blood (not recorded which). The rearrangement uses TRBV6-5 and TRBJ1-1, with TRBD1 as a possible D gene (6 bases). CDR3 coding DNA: TGTGCCAGCAGTCAATACAGGGCGAACACTGAAGCTTTCTTT. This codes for CASSQYRANTEAFF.